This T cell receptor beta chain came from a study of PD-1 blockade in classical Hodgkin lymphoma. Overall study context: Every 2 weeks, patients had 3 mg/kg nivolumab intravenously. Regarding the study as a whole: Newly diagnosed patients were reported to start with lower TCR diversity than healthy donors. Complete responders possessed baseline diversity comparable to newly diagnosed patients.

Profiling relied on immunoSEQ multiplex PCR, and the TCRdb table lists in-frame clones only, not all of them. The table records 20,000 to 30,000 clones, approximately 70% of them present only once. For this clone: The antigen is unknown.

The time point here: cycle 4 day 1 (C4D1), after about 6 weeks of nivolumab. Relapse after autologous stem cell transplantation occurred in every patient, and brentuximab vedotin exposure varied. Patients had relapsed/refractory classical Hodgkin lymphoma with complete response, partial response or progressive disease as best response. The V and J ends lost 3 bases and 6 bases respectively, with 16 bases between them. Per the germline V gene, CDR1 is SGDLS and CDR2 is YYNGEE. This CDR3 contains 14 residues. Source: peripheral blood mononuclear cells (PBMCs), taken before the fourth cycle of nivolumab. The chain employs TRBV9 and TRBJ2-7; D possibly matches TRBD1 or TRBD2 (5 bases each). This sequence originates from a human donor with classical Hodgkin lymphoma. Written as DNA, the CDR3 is TGTGCCAGCAGCGCCGGGACGGCGCCTCTCGAGCAGTACTTC. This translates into CASSAGTAPLEQYF. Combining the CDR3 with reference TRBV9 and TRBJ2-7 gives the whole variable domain DSGVTQTPKHLITATGQRVTLRCSPRSGDLSVYWYQQSLDQGLQFLIQYYNGEERAKGNILERFSAQQFPDLHSELNLSSLELGDSALYFCASSAGTAPLEQYFGPGTRLTVT.